This TCR beta chain was observed in a study of T cells after yellow fever vaccination. Trimming stripped 2 bases from V and 3 bases from J, with 18 bases between. Germline V gene lookup returns CDR1 LGHDT and CDR2 YNNKEL (reference sequence). The CDR3 runs to 17 residues. TCRdb reprocessed the 5' RACE reads with MiXCR, giving one entry per CDR3 protein. The sample yields tens of thousands of distinct CDR3 sequences, 7.5% to 8% seen once. The chain combines TRBV3-1 with TRBJ2-3; D is perhaps TRBD2 (6 bases). The sample was CD8+ T cells sorted from PBMCs, taken on the day of the yellow fever booster vaccination. This sequence was found in a man aged 30 to 45 who received the YFV17D yellow fever vaccine. This CDR3 reads CASSQSWLGEETDTQYF. CDR3 nucleotide sequence: TGTGCCAGCAGCCAAAGTTGGCTAGGGGAGGAAACAGATACGCAGTATTTT.